Given below is one T cell receptor beta chain in context. Its antigen is not known. This entry belongs to a study of CD8+ T cells in alopecia areata. V was trimmed by 0 bases and J by 8 bases, leaving 13 bases between them. The CDR3 length is 13 residues. Germline CDR1 and CDR2: GTSNPN and SVGIG (reference sequence). Study-level results: Sequencing of scalp samples also captures resident alphabeta T cells of normal skin. In lesional scalp, particularly from alopecia totalis/universalis, clonality was higher than in normal scalp.

RNA was extracted and reverse transcribed into cDNA as the sequencing template. Data came from immunoSEQ multiplex PCR; TCRdb stores just in-frame clones and leaves some out. The table includes 90,000 to 100,000 clones, less than 50% detected once. The chain carries TRBV30 and TRBJ1-2, with a weak D call TRBD1 (6 bases). The source of this sequence is a human donor with alopecia areata. Sample: CD4+ T cells sorted from blood. DNA for the CDR3: TGTGCCTGGAGTGTACGGGCCAGGGGAGGCTACACCTTC. Translation: CAWSVRARGGYTF.